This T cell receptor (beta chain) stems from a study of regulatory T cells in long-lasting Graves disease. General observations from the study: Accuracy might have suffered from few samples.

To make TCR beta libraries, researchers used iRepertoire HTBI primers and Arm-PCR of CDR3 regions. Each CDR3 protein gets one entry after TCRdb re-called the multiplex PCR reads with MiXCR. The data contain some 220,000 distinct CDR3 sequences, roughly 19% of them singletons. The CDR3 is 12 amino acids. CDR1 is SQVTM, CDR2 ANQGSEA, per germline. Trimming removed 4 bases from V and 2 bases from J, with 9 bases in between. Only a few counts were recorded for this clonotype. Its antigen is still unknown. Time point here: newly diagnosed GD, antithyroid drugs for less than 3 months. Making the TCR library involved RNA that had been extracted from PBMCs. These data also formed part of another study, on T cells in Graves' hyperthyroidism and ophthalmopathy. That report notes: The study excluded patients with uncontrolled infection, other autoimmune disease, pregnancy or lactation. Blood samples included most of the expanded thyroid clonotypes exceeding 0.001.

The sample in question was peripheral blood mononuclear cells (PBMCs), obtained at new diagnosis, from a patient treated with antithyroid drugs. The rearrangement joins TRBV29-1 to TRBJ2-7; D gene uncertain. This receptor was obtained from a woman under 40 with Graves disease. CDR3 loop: CSVVPDTYEQYF. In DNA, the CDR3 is TGCAGCGTTGTCCCAGATACCTACGAGCAGTACTTC.